This entry describes one TCR beta chain. Libraries were prepared by immunoSEQ multiplex PCR; TCRdb keeps only in-frame clonotypes and omits some of them. The table includes about 240,000 clones, 87% detected once. Germline values: CDR1 SNHLY, CDR2 FYNNEI. The CDR3 runs 14 residues. Trimming stripped 4 bases from V and 2 bases from J, with 11 bases between. This entry belongs to a study of blood T cell repertoires in COVID-19. The receptor was isolated from a man aged 55 to 70 who had recovered from COVID-19. Sample: peripheral blood. The J gene is TRBJ2-5, the V gene TRBV2, with a tentative D call TRBD1 (5 bases). The CDR3 spells CASSVFRGQETQYF. CDR3 in DNA: TGTGCCAGCAGTGTGTTTAGGGGACAAGAGACCCAGTACTTC.